This TCR beta chain was identified in a study of read filtering for tumor transcriptome and immune sequencing. Study in general: Transcriptome libraries were built from DNase-treated RNA.

The library was built from about 400 ng RNA with molecular barcoded adaptors for alpha/delta and beta/gamma chains. TCRdb reprocessed the reads via MiXCR and lists one record per CDR3 protein. The sample lists about 61,000 distinct CDR3 sequences, about 21% occurring once. Findings and limits, study-wide: In IR-seq, single-read clonotypes were roughly 80% of clonotypes but 3.5% to 4% of reads. Dropping single-read clonotypes raised IR-seq and RNA-seq shared-clonotype correlation. The CD138-negative fraction was mixed bone marrow immune cells, not pure T cells.

This clonotype was found many times. The antigen is not known. This TCR came from a donor at least 40 years old with multiple myeloma. The sample taken for sequencing was a population of CD138-negative cells sorted from bone marrow.

CDR3 sequence: CASSYPYGYTF. The DNA for the CDR3 is TGTGCCAGTAGTTACCCCTATGGCTACACCTTC. The rearrangement links TRBV19 to TRBJ1-2, with D unclear. Trimming took 5 bases from V and 4 from J, leaving 5 bases between them. CDR3 length: 11 residues. Germline CDR1 LNHDA, CDR2 SQIVND (reference sequence).